This TCR beta chain is from a study of blood T cells in healthy people across ages. The second PCR ran about 6 to 12 cycles with a sample-barcoded 5' primer and J-beta primers. Each of the cDNA molecules was tagged by a template-switch adaptor with 12 random nucleotides. A single record per CDR3 protein comes from TCRdb applying MiXCR to the 5' RACE reads. The sample includes 1.8 million or so distinct CDR3 sequences, about two fifths of them seen just once. Total RNA extracted from each sample amounted to at least 6 micrograms. Study-wide points: Higher diversity and more naive CD4+ cells were features of long-lived donors, compared to aged donors.

A few counts support this clonotype. Its antigen is not known. Sequencing was carried out using blood. The TCR originated in a human donor in good health.

The CDR3 DNA is TGCAGTGCCAGGGGAGGTGGGGGTGAGCAGTTCTTC. Amino acids: CSARGGGGEQFF. The chain recombines TRBV20-1 with TRBJ2-1, with D possibly being TRBD1 or TRBD2 (6 bases each). Trimming removed 6 bases at V and 9 bases at J, with 15 bases between. This CDR3 comprises 12 residues. Germline values: CDR1 DFQATT, CDR2 SNEGSKA (reference sequence).